This record concerns one TCR beta chain sequence. MiXCR was run by TCRdb on the 5' RACE reads, yielding one entry per CDR3 protein. Of more than 650,000 distinct CDR3 sequences listed, around 6% are singletons. This specimen belongs to a study of identical twins. Sequencing input: naive T cells sorted from blood. This receptor was identified in a man aged 18 to 30 in good health.

CDR3 sequence: CASSLGYLETQYF. The CDR3 coding sequence is TGCGCCAGCAGCCTAGGGTATCTGGAGACCCAGTACTTC. The rearrangement links TRBV5-1 to TRBJ2-5, with D uncertain. Germline V CDR1 and CDR2: SGHRS, YFSETQ. The CDR3 spans 13 residues. Trimming took 4 bases from V and 5 from J, leaving 12 bases between them.